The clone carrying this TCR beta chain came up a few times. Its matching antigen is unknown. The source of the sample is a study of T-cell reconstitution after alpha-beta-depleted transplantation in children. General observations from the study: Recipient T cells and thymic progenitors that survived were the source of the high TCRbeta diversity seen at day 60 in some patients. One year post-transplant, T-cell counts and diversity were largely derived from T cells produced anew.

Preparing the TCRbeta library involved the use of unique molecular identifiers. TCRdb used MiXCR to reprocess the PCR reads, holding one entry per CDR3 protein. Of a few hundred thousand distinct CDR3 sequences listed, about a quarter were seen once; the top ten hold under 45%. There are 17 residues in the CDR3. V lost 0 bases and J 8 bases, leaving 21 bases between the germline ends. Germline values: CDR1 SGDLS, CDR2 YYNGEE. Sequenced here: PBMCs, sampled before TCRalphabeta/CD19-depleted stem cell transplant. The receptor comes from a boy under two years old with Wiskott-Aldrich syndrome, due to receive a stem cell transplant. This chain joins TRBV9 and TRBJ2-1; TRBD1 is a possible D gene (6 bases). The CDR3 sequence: CASSVGSIGGFFDEQFF. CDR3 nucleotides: TGTGCCAGCAGCGTAGGGTCAATTGGGGGCTTTTTCGATGAGCAGTTCTTC.